The next 14 T cell receptor beta chains were all read from a single sample in a study of cytotoxic CD8 clonotypes in ibrutinib-treated CLL. Profiled with immunoSEQ multiplex PCR; TCRdb holds only in-frame clones, not every one. The sample consists of about 140,000 clones, 85% to 95% of them appearing once. Here the sequenced sample was PBMCs, taken after 12 months of ibrutinib treatment. These receptors were taken from a human donor with chronic lymphocytic leukemia.

CDR3 sequence (DNA): TGTGCCAGCAGCCAAGATTCGCGCGTAAGCGCTGAAGCTTTCTTT. Translated, it gives CASSQDSRVSAEAFF. This chain links TRBV14 with TRBJ1-1, with D unclear. The germline V gene has CDR1 SGHDN and CDR2 FVKESK. With 0 bases removed from V and 6 bases from J, the gap between germline ends came to 14 bases. The CDR3 extends over 15 amino acids.

CDR3 coding DNA: TGTGCCAGCAGCGGCATTGTGACTAGCGGGAAGTATGATACGCAGTATTTT. This codes for CASSGIVTSGKYDTQYF. The rearrangement joins TRBV9 to TRBJ2-3; 11 bases are shared with TRBD2. The CDR3 has 17 amino acids. The germline gives CDR1 SGDLS, CDR2 YYNGEE. With V trimmed by 3 bases and J by 6 bases, 12 bases remained unmatched.

The chain recombines TRBV5-6 with TRBJ1-5; TRBD1 aligns across 8 bases. The V segment lost 0 bases and the J segment 1 base; nucleotides outside the gene matches: 0. The CDR3 is made up of 15 amino acids. The V gene's germline CDR1 is SGHDT and CDR2 YYEEEE. The CDR3 is CASSLGTGSNQPQHF. CDR3 sequence (DNA): TGTGCCAGCAGCTTGGGGACAGGGAGCAATCAGCCCCAGCATTTT.

The chain employs TRBV11-2 and TRBJ1-4, with 7 bases that match TRBD1. This CDR3 region has 14 residues. Germline loops: CDR1 SGHAT, CDR2 FQNNGV. The V segment lost 4 bases and the J segment 7 bases; nucleotides outside the gene matches: 6. CDR3 sequence reads: CASSYMRDSEKLFF. Written as DNA, the CDR3 is TGTGCCAGCAGCTACATGAGGGACAGTGAAAAACTGTTTTTT. The entire variable domain, with the rest obtained from reference TRBV11-2 and TRBJ1-4, is as follows: EAGVAQSPRYKIIEKRQSVAFWCNPISGHATLYWYQQILGQGPKLLIQFQNNGVVDDSQLPKDRFSAERLKGVDSTLKIQPAKLEDSAVYLCASSYMRDSEKLFFGSGTQLSVL.

The CDR3 protein is CASTTRGLQETQYF. DNA of the CDR3: TGTGCCAGCACGACGAGGGGGCTTCAAGAGACCCAGTACTTC. The rearrangement uses TRBV11-2 and TRBJ2-5, with 7 bases matching TRBD1. Per germline, CDR1 SGHAT and CDR2 FQNNGV. The ends lost 7 bases at V and 2 bases at J; junction bases unmatched: 7. The CDR3 has 14 amino acids.

This chain links TRBV5-8 with TRBJ1-2; 8 positions agree with TRBD1. Per germline, CDR1 SGHTS and CDR2 YDEGEE. Trimming took 7 bases from V and 0 from J; bases not matched to a gene: 5. The CDR3 covers 14 residues. The CDR3 region is CASRRGPSNYGYTF. In DNA form, the CDR3 reads TGTGCCAGCCGCAGGGGGCCCTCTAACTATGGCTACACCTTC.

This rearrangement joins TRBV19 to TRBJ2-1; TRBD2 matches 9 bases. This CDR3 has 15 residues. Germline V gene sequence: CDR1 LNHDA, CDR2 SQIVND (reference sequence). After removal of 9 bases from V and 8 bases from J, the junction contained 14 bases not matched to a gene. CDR3 loop: CASRGVSGSPHEQFF. CDR3 sequence (DNA): TGTGCCAGCCGTGGTGTTAGCGGGAGTCCCCATGAGCAGTTCTTC. The full variable domain, completed using reference TRBV19 and TRBJ2-1, is DGGITQSPKYLFRKEGQNVTLSCEQNLNHDAMYWYRQDPGQGLRLIYYSQIVNDFQKGDIAEGYSVSREKKESFPLTVTSAQKNPTAFYLCASRGVSGSPHEQFFGPGTRLTVL.

The chain recombines TRBV21-1 with TRBJ1-1; the listed D gene, TRBD1, was not tested against the DNA. TRBV21-1 is deemed a pseudogene. The CDR3 has 13 amino acids. CDR3 protein: CASTLDRSTEAFF. In DNA form, the CDR3 reads TGTGCCAGCACCTTGGACAGGTCCACTGAAGCTTTCTTT.

The chain couples TRBV19 to TRBJ2-2; TRBD2 aligns across 10 bases. The CDR3 is 20 residues long. The junction had 18 bases not matched to a gene; V was cut back by 1 base and J by 7 bases. From germline, CDR1 is LNHDA and CDR2 SQIVND (reference sequence). CDR3 DNA sequence: TGTGCCAGTAGTATAGTACAGGTGAAACTAGCGGGGAGGTTTTTCGGGGAGCTGTTTTTT. Translated: CASSIVQVKLAGRFFGELFF.

The chain links TRBV30 to TRBJ2-1; D might be TRBD2 (6 bases). This CDR3 spans 14 amino acids. The V gene lost 8 bases and the J gene lost 4 bases, with 18 bases spanning the gap. Germline V CDR1 and CDR2: GTSNPN, SVGIG (reference sequence). The DNA of the CDR3 is TGTGCCACCTCCGGGACTCAGAAGTACAATGAGCAGTTCTTC. Protein product: CATSGTQKYNEQFF.

The chain is built from TRBV15 and TRBJ2-1; no clear D. In germline, CDR1 is LNHNV, CDR2 YYDKDF (reference sequence). V was cut by 0 bases and J by 8 bases, with 8 bases left in between. This CDR3 has 13 amino acids. DNA of the CDR3: TGTGCCACCAGCAGAGATTTGAGATATGAGCAGTTCTTC. Its translation: CATSRDLRYEQFF.

The chain employs TRBV4-3 and TRBJ2-5, with D maybe TRBD1 (6 bases). This CDR3 has 14 amino acids. In germline, CDR1 is LGHNA, CDR2 YSLEER. Trimming shortened V by 3 bases and J by 5 bases, and 13 bases separated the two germline ends. In nucleotides, the CDR3 is TGCGCCAGCAGCCAGGAAGGGGGAGAGGAGACCCAGTACTTC. Translated: CASSQEGGEETQYF.

This chain joins TRBV6-6 and TRBJ1-5, with unresolved D. Germline V gene sequence: CDR1 MNHNY, CDR2 SVGAGI (reference sequence). Trimming removed 2 bases at V and 6 bases at J, with 11 bases between. This CDR3 region has 14 residues. DNA for the CDR3: TGTGCCAGCAGTTACGGTATTGTGGGTCAGCCCCAGCATTTT. Translating gives CASSYGIVGQPQHF.

The chain links TRBV27 to TRBJ2-7; D gene uncertain. V shed 0 bases and J shed 3 bases, with 15 bases lying between them. Germline lookup yields CDR1 MNHEY and CDR2 SMNVEV (reference sequence). This CDR3 is built from 16 residues. The CDR3 DNA reads TGTGCCAGCAGTTTATCCCCAGCCCCTGGGTACTACGAGCAGTACTTC. The encoded protein is CASSLSPAPGYYEQYF.